Below, one TCR delta chain is given with its context. Its antigen is as yet unknown. The amino acid sequence in TCRdb belongs to a much larger clone and departs from this DNA's translation at residue 11, likely a sequencing read error; the sequence shown is translated from the DNA. This sample stems from a study of DNA immune sequencing with unique molecular identifiers. Study information: Buffy-coat γδ T cells, enriched immunomagnetically, supplied the sequenced genomic DNA. 100 ng enriched γδ T-cell DNA was sequenced versus about 1 ug non-enriched DNA. Findings and limits, study-wide: TRDV2 with TRDJ1 was the commonest TRD rearrangement in healthy donors. Only primer-targeted TRD sequences can be detected; novel ones are missed.

Germline V gene data show CDR1 as GEAIGNYY and CDR2 as EKD. This CDR3 region has 15 residues. Primers for all 8 TRDV and 4 TRDJ genes amplified genomic DNA in 32-plex. Adapter PCR followed 3 to 4 barcoding PCR cycles that attached a 12-nucleotide UMI. TCRdb reanalysed the multiplex PCR reads with CATT. In the table there are approximately 2,000 delta-chain clones, over 9.5% of which are singletons. This chain links TRDV2 with TRDJ1, with no clear D. The TCR was taken from a human donor in good health. What was sequenced was gamma-delta T cells enriched from blood buffy coat, or unenriched PBMCs (not recorded which). CDR3 loop: CACDTVGSYTGKLIF. The CDR3 bases are TGTGCCTGTGACACCGTAGGGAGTTACACCGGTAAACTCATCTTT.